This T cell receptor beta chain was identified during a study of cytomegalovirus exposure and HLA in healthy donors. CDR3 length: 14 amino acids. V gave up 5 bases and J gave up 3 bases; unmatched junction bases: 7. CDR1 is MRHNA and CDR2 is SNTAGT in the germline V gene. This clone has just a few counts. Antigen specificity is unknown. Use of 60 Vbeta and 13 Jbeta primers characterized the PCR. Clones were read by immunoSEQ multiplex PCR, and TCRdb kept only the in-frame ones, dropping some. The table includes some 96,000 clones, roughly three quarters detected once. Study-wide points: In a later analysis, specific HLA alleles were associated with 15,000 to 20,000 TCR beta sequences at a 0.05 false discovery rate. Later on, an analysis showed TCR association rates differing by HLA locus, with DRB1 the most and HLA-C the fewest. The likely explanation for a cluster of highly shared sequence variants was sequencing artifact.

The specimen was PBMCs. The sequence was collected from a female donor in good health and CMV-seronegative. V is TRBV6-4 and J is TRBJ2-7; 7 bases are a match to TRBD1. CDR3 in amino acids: CASSYAGTDYEQYF. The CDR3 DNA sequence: TGTGCCAGCAGTTACGCCGGGACAGACTACGAGCAGTACTTC.